Below are 22 T cell receptor beta chains sequenced from a single sample in a study of vaccination and CD4 T cells after COVID-19. Cultured CD4+ T-cell DNA underwent Oncomine TCR Beta short-read sequencing. MiXCR, run by TCRdb on the PCR reads, gives a single entry per CDR3 protein. The sample has roughly 25,000 distinct CDR3 sequences, roughly 62% seen once. No antigen has been identified for these receptors. The sample's treatment: 10-day PBMC culture with coronavirus spike peptide pools or control peptides (ViraFEST assay). The specimen was CD4+ T cells from blood, cultured in vitro, collected after SARS-CoV-2 vaccination. All receptors derive from a human donor who received a COVID-19 vaccine.

This chain uses TRBV24-1 with TRBJ2-3; TRBD1 aligns across 7 bases. J was trimmed by 6 bases and V by 6 bases; bases with no gene match: 11. This CDR3 spans 15 amino acids. The germline gives CDR1 KGHDR, CDR2 SFDVKD. CDR3 sequence reads: CATSRETGLGDTQYF. CDR3 sequence (DNA): TGTGCCACCAGTAGGGAGACAGGGCTGGGGGATACGCAGTATTTT.

The chain couples TRBV11-3 to TRBJ2-5, with D uncertain. CDR3 length: 11 amino acids. Trimming took 6 bases from V and 4 from J, leaving 6 bases between them. The germline V gene encodes CDR1 SGHNT and CDR2 YENEEA. CDR3 in DNA: TGTGCCAGCAGTTCAGTAGAGACCCAGTACTTC. Translated: CASSSVETQYF.

This chain links TRBV4-2 with TRBJ1-2; D ambiguous. Trimming took off 0 bases at V and 0 bases at J, with 14 bases between the two ends. The germline V gene has CDR1 LGHNA and CDR2 YNFKEQ. The CDR3 runs 17 residues. This chain's CDR3 is CASSQDVRSGANYGYTF. Here the CDR3 DNA reads TGTGCCAGCAGCCAAGATGTTCGGTCCGGAGCTAACTATGGCTACACCTTC.

This chain uses TRBV6-1 with TRBJ1-1; D not resolved. V gave up 1 base and J gave up 3 bases, with 15 bases separating them. CDR3 length: 16 amino acids. Germline CDR1 reads MNHNS; CDR2 reads SASEGT. CDR3 DNA sequence: TGTGCCAGCAGTGAAGGGGGAGACACAAGGGACACTGAAGCTTTCTTT. Protein sequence: CASSEGGDTRDTEAFF.

The gene calls are TRBV30 and TRBJ2-3; D remains unclear. The V gene's germline CDR1 is GTSNPN and CDR2 SVGIG (reference sequence). V was cut by 4 bases and J by 0 bases, with 8 bases left in between. The CDR3 has 13 residues. In DNA form, the CDR3 reads TGTGCCTGGACACTCCTTAGCACAGATACGCAGTATTTT. Residues: CAWTLLSTDTQYF.

This clonotype was observed once. The chain combines TRBV5-1 with TRBJ2-1; a possible D gene is TRBD2 (5 bases). The CDR3 extends over 13 amino acids. Trimming pared 5 bases from V and 4 bases from J, leaving 10 bases between. Germline V gene lookup returns CDR1 SGHRS and CDR2 YFSETQ. The chain's CDR3 is CASSSGLYNEQFF. In DNA, the CDR3 is TGCGCCAGCAGTTCCGGACTGTACAATGAGCAGTTCTTC. Drawing the rest from reference TRBV5-1 and TRBJ2-1, the complete variable domain is KAGVTQTPRYLIKTRGQQVTLSCSPISGHRSVSWYQQTPGQGLQFLFEYFSETQRNKGNFPGRFSGRQFSNSRSEMNVSTLELGDSALYLCASSSGLYNEQFFGPGTRLTVL.

This clonotype was seen only a few times. The chain uses TRBV27 and TRBJ2-7; maybe TRBD1 (6 bases). Trimming took 4 bases from V and 9 from J, leaving 16 bases between them. This CDR3 has 13 residues. CDR1 and CDR2 (germline): MNHEY, SMNVEV (reference sequence). CDR3 bases: TGTGCCAGCAGTTACCAACAGGGTTTCGGGCAGTACTTC. Protein: CASSYQQGFGQYF.

This clonotype is a singleton in its sample. This chain uses TRBV15 with TRBJ2-2; a possible D gene is TRBD1 (6 bases). V was pared by 5 bases and J by 0 bases, with 10 bases between. The length of the CDR3 is 15 residues. Germline CDR1 reads LNHNV; CDR2 reads YYDKDF (reference sequence). In DNA form, the CDR3 reads TGTGCCACCAGCTTCCGGACAGCGAACACCGGGGAGCTGTTTTTT. Translating gives CATSFRTANTGELFF.

A remark on this clonotype: The conserved closing phenylalanine or tryptophan is absent in this CDR3, likely reflecting a read error. The chain links TRBV20-1 to TRBJ1-5; D is unclear. The germline V gene has CDR1 DFQATT and CDR2 SNEGSKA (reference sequence). V gave up 3 bases and J gave up 0 bases, with 6 bases separating them. This CDR3 spans 13 amino acids. This CDR3 reads CSARHGSNQPQHL. The DNA for the CDR3 is TGCAGTGCTAGGCACGGTAGCAATCAGCCCCAGCATCTT.

The chain has TRBV7-9 and TRBJ2-5; 7 nucleotides match TRBD2. V shed 2 bases and J 2 bases; nucleotides not matched to a gene: 5. Germline-derived CDR1 and CDR2 are SEHNR and FQNEAQ (reference sequence). This CDR3 spans 15 amino acids. In nucleotides, the CDR3 is TGTGCCAGCAGCTTATACGGGGGGTGGCAAGAGACCCAGTACTTC. Translation: CASSLYGGWQETQYF.

The CDR3, as DNA: TGCAGCGTTACAACAGGGGCCCCTGGGCAGTATTTT. This sequence encodes CSVTTGAPGQYF. The chain is built from TRBV29-1 and TRBJ2-3; 7 positions agree with TRBD1. The length of the CDR3 is 12 residues. Per germline, CDR1 SQVTM and CDR2 ANQGSEA. V lost 5 bases and J lost 11; bases outside the gene matches: 10.

This clonotype was seen a handful of times. The chain employs TRBV20-1 and TRBJ1-2; D may be TRBD1 (5 bases). Germline V gene lookup returns CDR1 DFQATT and CDR2 SNEGSKA (reference sequence). Trimming left V 6 bases short and J 4 bases short, with 9 bases between. This CDR3 comprises 11 residues. The CDR3 here is CSAQDTYGYTF. As DNA, the CDR3 is TGCAGTGCCCAGGACACCTATGGCTACACCTTC.

This clonotype was counted a single time. The chain combines TRBV6-1 with TRBJ1-1; D ambiguous. The V gene's germline CDR1 is MNHNS and CDR2 SASEGT. This CDR3 has 14 residues. V was cut by 1 base and J by 0 bases, with 6 bases left in between. CDR3 DNA sequence: TGTGCCAGCAGTGAAGTCCGGCTGAACACTGAAGCTTTCTTT. This sequence encodes CASSEVRLNTEAFF.

This chain links TRBV5-1 with TRBJ1-1; D uncertain. V was trimmed by 4 bases and J by 3 bases, leaving 10 bases between them. Per germline, CDR1 SGHRS and CDR2 YFSETQ. CDR3 length: 13 residues. The CDR3 DNA sequence: TGCGCCAGCAGCACGTTCCGGGACACTGAAGCTTTCTTT. Translated, it gives CASSTFRDTEAFF.

The chain has TRBV7-6 and TRBJ1-3, with D hard to call. Trimming removed 5 bases from V and 2 bases from J, with 16 bases in between. Germline CDR1 and CDR2: SGHVS and FNYEAQ. The length of the CDR3 is 16 residues. The CDR3 nucleotides read TGTGCCAGCAGCGGACCGGGGAAGAAACCTGGAAACACCATATATTTT. Encoded protein: CASSGPGKKPGNTIYF.

The chain links TRBV20-1 to TRBJ1-5; D is undetermined. The germline gives CDR1 DFQATT, CDR2 SNEGSKA (reference sequence). This CDR3 is 14 amino acids long. V was cut by 3 bases and J by 2 bases, with 11 bases left in between. The CDR3: CSASQGRGNQPQHF. In DNA form, the CDR3 reads TGCAGTGCTAGTCAAGGACGGGGCAATCAGCCCCAGCATTTT.

This sequence joins TRBV7-8 and TRBJ1-5; 7 bases are a match to TRBD1. V lost 8 bases, J lost 5 bases, and 3 bases stayed unmatched. The germline V gene has CDR1 SGHVS and CDR2 FQNEAQ. The CDR3 covers 12 residues. In nucleotides, the CDR3 is TGTGCCAGCGGGACAGCGGATCAGCCCCAGCATTTT. Amino acids: CASGTADQPQHF.

This clonotype has only a few counts. J is TRBJ2-5 and V is TRBV24-1; D perhaps matches TRBD1 (5 bases). Trimming pared 4 bases from V and 8 bases from J, leaving 13 bases between. CDR1 and CDR2 from the germline V gene are KGHDR and SFDVKD. The CDR3 length is 13 residues. The chain's CDR3 is CATSDQGLVTQYF. CDR3 coding DNA: TGTGCCACCAGTGACCAGGGTTTAGTCACCCAGTACTTC.

The chain couples TRBV30 to TRBJ2-3, with D perhaps matching TRBD1 (5 bases). Between the trimmed V and J ends, which lost 2 bases and 3 bases, there was a span of 12 bases. The V gene's germline CDR1 is GTSNPN and CDR2 SVGIG (reference sequence). The CDR3 contains 14 residues. CDR3 DNA sequence: TGTGCCTGGAGTAGTAAGGGGTGGACAGATACGCAGTATTTT. Its translation is CAWSSKGWTDTQYF.

The chain is built from TRBV20-1 and TRBJ1-1; D is possibly TRBD1 (5 bases). The CDR3 consists of 14 residues. Germline V CDR1 and CDR2: DFQATT, SNEGSKA (reference sequence). The V gene lost 3 bases and the J gene lost 0 bases, with 11 bases spanning the gap. The CDR3 reads CSARSRTLNTEAFF. For the CDR3, the DNA is TGCAGTGCTAGGTCTCGGACACTGAACACTGAAGCTTTCTTT.

This sequence joins TRBV5-1 and TRBJ2-3, with 7 bases matching TRBD1. The CDR3 totals 12 residues. V was pared by 8 bases and J by 2 bases, with 2 bases of the junction left unmatched. The germline CDR1 and CDR2 sequences are SGHRS and YFSETQ. The CDR3 region has the DNA TGCGCCAGTGGGACAGCCACAGATACGCAGTATTTT. Its translation is CASGTATDTQYF.

The genes are TRBV5-1 and TRBJ2-7; D possibly corresponds to TRBD1 (5 bases). This CDR3 spans 15 amino acids. CDR1 is SGHRS, CDR2 YFSETQ, per germline. Trimming shortened V by 3 bases and J by 3 bases, and 16 bases separated the two germline ends. The CDR3 here is CASSWLGQTVYEQYF. For the CDR3, the DNA is TGCGCCAGCAGCTGGCTGGGGCAGACAGTCTACGAGCAGTACTTC.